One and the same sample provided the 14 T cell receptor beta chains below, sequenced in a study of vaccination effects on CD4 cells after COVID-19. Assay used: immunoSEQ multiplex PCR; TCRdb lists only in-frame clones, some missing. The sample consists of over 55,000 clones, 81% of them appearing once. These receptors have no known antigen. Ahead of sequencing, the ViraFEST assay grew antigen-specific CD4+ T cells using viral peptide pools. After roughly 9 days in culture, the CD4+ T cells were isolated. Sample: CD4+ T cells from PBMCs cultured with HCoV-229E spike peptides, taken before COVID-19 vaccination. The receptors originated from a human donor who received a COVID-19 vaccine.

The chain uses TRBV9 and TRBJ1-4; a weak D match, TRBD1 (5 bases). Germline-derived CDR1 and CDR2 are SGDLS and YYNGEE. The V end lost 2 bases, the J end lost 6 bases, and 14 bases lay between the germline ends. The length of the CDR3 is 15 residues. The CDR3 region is CASSVGSLGDEKLFF. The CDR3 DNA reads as TGTGCCAGCAGCGTGGGCAGCTTGGGGGATGAAAAACTGTTTTTT.

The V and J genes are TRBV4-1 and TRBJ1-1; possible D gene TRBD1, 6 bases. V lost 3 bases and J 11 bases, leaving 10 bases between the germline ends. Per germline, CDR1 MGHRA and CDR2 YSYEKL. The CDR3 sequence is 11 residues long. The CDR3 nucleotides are TGCGCCAGCAGCCACAGGGACATCGCTTTCTTT. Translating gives CASSHRDIAFF.

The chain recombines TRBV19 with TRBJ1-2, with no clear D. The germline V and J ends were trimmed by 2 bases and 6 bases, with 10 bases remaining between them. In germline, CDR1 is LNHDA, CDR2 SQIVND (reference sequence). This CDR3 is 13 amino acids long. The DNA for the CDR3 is TGTGCCAGTAGTATACGGGCTGCGGATGGCTACACCTTC. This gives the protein CASSIRAADGYTF.

The CDR3 spells CASSRLGTAYEQYV. CDR3 DNA: TGTGCCAGCAGTCGCCTTGGGACTGCCTACGAGCAGTACGTC. The chain has TRBV6-5 and TRBJ2-7, with D possibly being TRBD2 (6 bases). Germline V gives CDR1 MNHEY, CDR2 SVGAGI. Between the trimmed V and J ends, which lost 5 bases and 2 bases, there was a span of 13 bases. The CDR3 extends over 14 amino acids.

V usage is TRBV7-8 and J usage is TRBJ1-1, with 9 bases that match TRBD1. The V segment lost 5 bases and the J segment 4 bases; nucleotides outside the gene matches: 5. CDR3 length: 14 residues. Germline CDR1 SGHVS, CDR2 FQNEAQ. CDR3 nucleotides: TGTGCCAGCAGCCCGAGACAGGGGGGCACTGAAGCTTTCTTT. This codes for CASSPRQGGTEAFF.

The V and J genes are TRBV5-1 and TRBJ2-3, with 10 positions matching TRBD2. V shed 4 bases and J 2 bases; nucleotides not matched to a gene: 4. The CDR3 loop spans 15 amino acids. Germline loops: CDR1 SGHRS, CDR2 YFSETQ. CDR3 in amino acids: CASSGGLAITDTQYF. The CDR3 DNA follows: TGCGCCAGCAGCGGGGGACTAGCGATCACAGATACGCAGTATTTT.

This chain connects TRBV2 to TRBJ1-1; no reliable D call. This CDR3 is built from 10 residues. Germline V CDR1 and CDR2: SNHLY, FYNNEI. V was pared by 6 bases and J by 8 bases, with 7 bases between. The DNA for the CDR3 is TGTGCCAGCAGGAGACTAGAAGCTTTCTTT. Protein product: CASRRLEAFF.

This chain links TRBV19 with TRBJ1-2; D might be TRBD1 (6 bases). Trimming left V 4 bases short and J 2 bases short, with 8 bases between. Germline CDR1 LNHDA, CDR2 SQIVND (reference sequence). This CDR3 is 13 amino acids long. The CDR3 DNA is TGTGCCAGTAGTAGGACAGAAAACTATGGCTACACCTTC. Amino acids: CASSRTENYGYTF.

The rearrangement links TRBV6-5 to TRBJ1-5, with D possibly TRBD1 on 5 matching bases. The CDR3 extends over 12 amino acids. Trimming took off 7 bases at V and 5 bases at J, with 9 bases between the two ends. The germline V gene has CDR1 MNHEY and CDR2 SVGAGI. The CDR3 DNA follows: TGTGCCAGCACGGACACCTATCAGCCCCAGCATTTT. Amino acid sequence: CASTDTYQPQHF.

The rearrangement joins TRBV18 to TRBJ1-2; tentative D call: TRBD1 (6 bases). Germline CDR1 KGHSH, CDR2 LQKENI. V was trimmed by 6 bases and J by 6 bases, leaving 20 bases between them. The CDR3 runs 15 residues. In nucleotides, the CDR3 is TGTGCCAGCTCGATCGCAGTAAACAGGGCTGATGGCTACACCTTC. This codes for CASSIAVNRADGYTF.

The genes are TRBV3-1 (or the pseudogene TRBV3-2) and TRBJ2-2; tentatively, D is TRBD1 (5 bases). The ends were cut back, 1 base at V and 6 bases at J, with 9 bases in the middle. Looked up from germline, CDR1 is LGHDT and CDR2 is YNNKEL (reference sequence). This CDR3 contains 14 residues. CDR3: CASSQGQGAGELFF. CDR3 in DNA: TGTGCCAGCAGCCAAGGTCAGGGTGCCGGGGAGCTGTTTTTT.

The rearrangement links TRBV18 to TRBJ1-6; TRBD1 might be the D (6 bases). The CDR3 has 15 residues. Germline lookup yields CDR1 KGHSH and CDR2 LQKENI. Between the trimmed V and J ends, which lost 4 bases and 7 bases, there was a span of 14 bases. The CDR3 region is CASSLSDSKNSPLHF. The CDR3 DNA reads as TGTGCCAGCTCACTGTCGGACAGCAAAAATTCACCCCTCCACTTT.

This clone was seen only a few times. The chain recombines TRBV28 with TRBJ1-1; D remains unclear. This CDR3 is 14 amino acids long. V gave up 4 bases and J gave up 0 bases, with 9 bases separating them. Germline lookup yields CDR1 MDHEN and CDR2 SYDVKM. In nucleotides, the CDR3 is TGTGCCAGCAGTTCGGTCAGCATGAACACTGAAGCTTTCTTT. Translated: CASSSVSMNTEAFF. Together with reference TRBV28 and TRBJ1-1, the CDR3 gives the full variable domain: DVKVTQSSRYLVKRTGEKVFLECVQDMDHENMFWYRQDPGLGLRLIYFSYDVKMKEKGDIPEGYSVSREKKERFSLILESASTNQTSMYLCASSSVSMNTEAFFGQGTRLTVV.

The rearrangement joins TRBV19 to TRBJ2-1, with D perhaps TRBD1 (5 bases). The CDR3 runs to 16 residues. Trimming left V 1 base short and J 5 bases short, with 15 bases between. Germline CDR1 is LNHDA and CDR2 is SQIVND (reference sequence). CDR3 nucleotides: TGTGCCAGTAGTATAGGACCTCATGACAGCGACAATGAGCAGTTCTTC. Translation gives CASSIGPHDSDNEQFF. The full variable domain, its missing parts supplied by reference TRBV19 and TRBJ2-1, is DGGITQSPKYLFRKEGQNVTLSCEQNLNHDAMYWYRQDPGQGLRLIYYSQIVNDFQKGDIAEGYSVSREKKESFPLTVTSAQKNPTAFYLCASSIGPHDSDNEQFFGPGTRLTVL.